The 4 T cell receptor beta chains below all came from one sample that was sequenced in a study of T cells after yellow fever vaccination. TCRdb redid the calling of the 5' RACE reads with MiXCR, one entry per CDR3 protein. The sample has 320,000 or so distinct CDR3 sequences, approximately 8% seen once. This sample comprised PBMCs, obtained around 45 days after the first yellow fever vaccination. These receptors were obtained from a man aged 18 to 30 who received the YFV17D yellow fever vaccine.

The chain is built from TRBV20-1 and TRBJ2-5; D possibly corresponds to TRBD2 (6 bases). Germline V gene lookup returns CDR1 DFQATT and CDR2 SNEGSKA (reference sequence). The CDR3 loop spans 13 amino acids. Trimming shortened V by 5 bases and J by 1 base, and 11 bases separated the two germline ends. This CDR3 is CSAARGIQETQYF. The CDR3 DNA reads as TGCAGTGCTGCCCGGGGGATCCAAGAGACCCAGTACTTC.

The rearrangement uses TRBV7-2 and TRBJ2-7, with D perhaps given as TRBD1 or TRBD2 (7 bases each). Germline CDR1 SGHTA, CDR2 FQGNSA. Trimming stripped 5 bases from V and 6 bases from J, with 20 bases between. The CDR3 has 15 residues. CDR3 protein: CASSRNRGPGGEQYF. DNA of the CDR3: TGTGCCAGCAGCAGGAACAGGGGCCCGGGGGGCGAGCAGTACTTC.

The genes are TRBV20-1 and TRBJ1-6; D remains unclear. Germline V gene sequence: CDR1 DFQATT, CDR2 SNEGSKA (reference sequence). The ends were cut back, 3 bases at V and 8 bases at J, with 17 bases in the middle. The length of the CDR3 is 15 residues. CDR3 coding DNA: TGCAGTGCTAGGAAGACGGCCCTTCTGGATTCACCCCTCCACTTT. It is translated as CSARKTALLDSPLHF.

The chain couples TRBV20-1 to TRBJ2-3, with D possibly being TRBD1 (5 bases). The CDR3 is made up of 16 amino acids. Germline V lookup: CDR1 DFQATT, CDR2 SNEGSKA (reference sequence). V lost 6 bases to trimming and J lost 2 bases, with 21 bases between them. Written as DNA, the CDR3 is TGCAGTGCCATATCCCCCGCCCAGGGTATCACAGATACGCAGTATTTT. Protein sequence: CSAISPAQGITDTQYF.